The T cell receptor beta chain described here comes from a study of shared T cell receptors in the human thymus. The protocol was immunoSEQ multiplex PCR, while the TCRdb copy is restricted to in-frame clones and leaves out a portion. The sample gives hundreds of thousands of clones, more than 70% of which show up once; roughly 0.0094% is in the top ten. A further study also used this sample, focusing on human thymus T cells.

The source is a boy in the first two years of life with a congenital heart defect. Sequencing input: thymocytes.

CDR3 residues: CATYRGSEAFF. For the CDR3, the DNA is TGTGCCACCTACAGGGGATCTGAAGCTTTCTTT. This chain uses TRBV15 with TRBJ1-1; 7 bases map to TRBD1. This CDR3 is built from 11 residues. Unmatched junction bases numbered 3, after V lost 8 bases and J lost 6 bases. Germline V gives CDR1 LNHNV, CDR2 YYDKDF (reference sequence).